These 29 T cell receptor beta chains originate from one sample sequenced in a study of CD8+CD57+ T cells in acquired aplastic anemia. TCR beta VDJ and CDR3 were profiled, and genomic DNA was the template. One entry per CDR3 protein, called by TCRdb with MiXCR from the reads. The repertoire holds around 80,000 distinct CDR3 sequences, with just over 70% as singletons. Patients chosen for sequencing had CD8+CD57+ cells that had expanded, as shown by flow cytometry. What was sequenced was sorted CD4+, CD8+, or CD8+CD57+ T cells (not recorded which) from PBMCs. The receptors derive from a human donor with aplastic anemia.

The chain carries TRBV15 and TRBJ1-6; no clear D gene. Germline V CDR1 and CDR2: LNHNV, YYDKDF (reference sequence). The CDR3 is 14 amino acids. Trimming removed 1 base at V and 6 bases at J, with 7 bases between. DNA of the CDR3: TGTGCCACCAGCAGAGTTGTCGGTAATTCACCCCTCCACTTT. The encoded protein is CATSRVVGNSPLHF.

The V call is TRBV7-9, the J call TRBJ1-1; D might be TRBD1 (6 bases). This CDR3 comprises 14 residues. CDR1 is SEHNR, CDR2 FQNEAQ, per germline (reference sequence). V shed 2 bases and J shed 1 base, with 8 bases lying between them. CDR3 sequence reads: CASSLHRENTEAFF. For the CDR3, the DNA is TGTGCCAGCAGCTTACACAGGGAGAACACTGAAGCTTTCTTT.

This clonotype is a singleton in its sample. The chain carries TRBV5-1 and TRBJ1-2, with D hard to call. CDR3 length: 13 residues. The germline V gene has CDR1 SGHRS and CDR2 YFSETQ. V lost 0 bases to trimming and J lost 2 bases, with 5 bases between them. Here the CDR3 reads CASSLEENYGYTF. CDR3 nucleotide sequence: TGCGCCAGCAGCTTGGAGGAGAACTATGGCTACACCTTC.

This chain uses TRBV20-1 with TRBJ1-1, with no clear D. This CDR3 region has 16 residues. V was pared by 6 bases and J by 0 bases, with 20 bases between. Germline V CDR1 and CDR2: DFQATT, SNEGSKA (reference sequence). For the CDR3, the DNA is TGCAGTGCCCGCCCGCTAGGATCTGCGATGAACACTGAAGCTTTCTTT. Its protein is CSARPLGSAMNTEAFF.

The chain links TRBV6-2 or TRBV6-3 to TRBJ1-1; D ambiguous. Germline CDR1 is MNHEY and CDR2 is SVGEGT. The CDR3 runs 17 residues. Trimming left V 3 bases short and J 2 bases short, with 19 bases between. CDR3 protein: CASSYRPLNPSNTEAFF. The CDR3 DNA follows: TGTGCCAGCAGTTATCGACCCCTGAATCCCTCAAACACTGAAGCTTTCTTT.

This clonotype was recorded many times. The chain links TRBV4-1 to TRBJ2-7; 13 bases map to TRBD2. This CDR3 region has 16 residues. Per germline, CDR1 MGHRA and CDR2 YSYEKL. V was clipped by 0 bases and J by 2 bases; unmatched bases: 1. The CDR3, as DNA: TGCGCCAGCAGCCAAGAAGGGACTAGCGGGACCTACGAGCAGTACTTC. Protein sequence: CASSQEGTSGTYEQYF.

This clonotype was seen at least ten times. J is TRBJ1-2 and V is TRBV24-1; no clear D. CDR1 is KGHDR and CDR2 is SFDVKD in the germline V gene. The V and J ends lost 0 bases and 8 bases respectively, with 9 bases between them. The CDR3 is 13 amino acids. DNA of the CDR3: TGTGCCACCAGTGATTTGAATAGGGAGGGCTACACCTTC. It specifies CATSDLNREGYTF.

The chain couples TRBV7-2 to TRBJ2-7; D not certain. This CDR3 is built from 14 residues. CDR1 is SGHTA, CDR2 FQGNSA, per germline. Deletions cut 3 bases from V and 1 base from J, with 10 bases between. CDR3 DNA sequence: TGTGCCAGCAGCTTCCGAGTGGGGTCCTACGAGCAGTACTTC. Residues: CASSFRVGSYEQYF.

Here the CDR3 DNA reads TGTGCCAGCAGCCCCGGACGGAGGAACACTGAAGCTTTCTTT. Protein: CASSPGRRNTEAFF. The chain employs TRBV7-2 and TRBJ1-1; no clear D. The germline V and J ends were trimmed by 5 bases and 1 base, with 11 bases remaining between them. CDR3 length: 14 residues. The germline gives CDR1 SGHTA, CDR2 FQGNSA.

This chain joins TRBV12-5 and TRBJ2-1; 9 bases map to TRBD2. V shed 1 base, J shed 2 bases, and the junction held 3 bases outside the gene matches. There are 16 residues in the CDR3. CDR1 and CDR2 (germline): LGHNT, FRNRAP. The CDR3 DNA reads TGTGCTAGTGGTTTGGCCAGACTAGCGGCCTACAATGAGCAGTTCTTC. It yields the protein CASGLARLAAYNEQFF.

The chain recombines TRBV5-8 with TRBJ2-1; D tentatively fits TRBD1 or TRBD2 (5 bases each). V was clipped by 0 bases and J by 10 bases, with 11 bases between them. CDR1 SGHTS and CDR2 YDEGEE come from the germline V gene. The CDR3 has 13 residues. The CDR3 region is CASSLGPRDEQFF. The DNA for the CDR3 is TGTGCCAGCAGCTTGGGACCCCGGGACGAGCAGTTCTTC.

This clonotype was picked up many times. The V and J genes are TRBV15 and TRBJ2-2, with D unresolved. Germline V gene lookup returns CDR1 LNHNV and CDR2 YYDKDF (reference sequence). The V gene lost 6 bases and the J gene lost 11 bases, with 19 bases spanning the gap. The CDR3 covers 14 residues. The CDR3 coding sequence is TGTGCCACCAGACCAGGATTGGAAGCTGTTGAGCTGTTTTTT. This codes for CATRPGLEAVELFF.

The gene calls are TRBV7-6 and TRBJ2-5; D is undetermined. Germline V CDR1 and CDR2: SGHVS, FNYEAQ. V was clipped by 6 bases and J by 5 bases, with 10 bases between them. CDR3 length equals 12 residues. The CDR3 reads CASRRLGETQYF. The CDR3 coding sequence is TGTGCCAGCAGACGATTGGGGGAGACCCAGTACTTC.

The rearrangement uses TRBV5-1 and TRBJ2-7; no definite D call. The CDR3 contains 14 residues. Looked up from germline, CDR1 is SGHRS and CDR2 is YFSETQ. V was shortened by 0 bases and J by 10 bases, with 17 bases between the two germline ends. The CDR3 spells CASSLEDKSGPQYF. The CDR3 DNA is TGCGCCAGCAGCTTGGAGGATAAGTCCGGGCCTCAGTACTTC.

The chain carries TRBV10-3 and TRBJ2-7; D is perhaps TRBD1 or TRBD2 (5 bases each). This CDR3 is built from 15 residues. Trimming took 2 bases from V and 0 from J, leaving 11 bases between them. Germline CDR1 ENHRY, CDR2 SYGVKD. The CDR3 is CAISEIEGNSYEQYF. The CDR3, as DNA: TGTGCCATCAGTGAGATAGAGGGGAACTCCTACGAGCAGTACTTC.

This clonotype was seen a few times. The CDR3, as DNA: TGTGCCAGCAGTTTCGGGCGGCGCTACGAGCAGTACTTC. Translating gives CASSFGRRYEQYF. The rearrangement joins TRBV7-9 to TRBJ2-7; D ambiguous. Trimming stripped 6 bases from V and 3 bases from J, with 12 bases between. Germline CDR1 SEHNR, CDR2 FQNEAQ (reference sequence). The CDR3 is 13 residues long.

V is TRBV5-1 and J is TRBJ1-2; 7 positions match TRBD1. The V gene end was trimmed by 1 base and the J gene end by 10 bases; junction bases not matched to a gene: 13. Per germline, CDR1 SGHRS and CDR2 YFSETQ. The CDR3 runs to 15 residues. The CDR3 sequence: CASSLSPGTEDAYTF. CDR3 bases: TGCGCCAGCAGCTTGTCGCCCGGGACAGAGGATGCCTACACCTTC.

This rearrangement joins TRBV19 to TRBJ1-1; 8 bases line up with TRBD1. Germline CDR1 LNHDA, CDR2 SQIVND (reference sequence). The J segment lost 12 bases and the V segment lost 7 bases, leaving 7 bases of the junction unmatched. The CDR3 contains 11 residues. The CDR3 protein is CASTRQGMSFF. CDR3 bases: TGTGCCAGTACCCGACAGGGGATGTCTTTCTTT.

This clonotype was found once. This chain uses TRBV7-8 with TRBJ1-2, with a possible D match to TRBD1 (5 bases). The CDR3 extends over 12 amino acids. Germline V gene lookup returns CDR1 SGHVS and CDR2 FQNEAQ. Trimming stripped 5 bases from V and 3 bases from J, with 7 bases between. This chain's CDR3 is CASSRDYYGYTF. CDR3 DNA: TGTGCCAGCAGCCGGGACTACTATGGCTACACCTTC. The variable domain in full, completed from reference TRBV7-8 and TRBJ1-2, reads GAGVSQSPRYKVAKRGQDVALRCDPISGHVSLFWYQQALGQGPEFLTYFQNEAQLDKSGLPSDRFFAERPEGSVSTLKIQRTQQEDSAVYLCASSRDYYGYTFGSGTRLTVV.

The rearrangement joins TRBV3-1 to TRBJ1-2; D unresolved. Between the trimmed V and J ends, which lost 1 base and 6 bases, there was a span of 6 bases. Germline CDR1 reads LGHDT; CDR2 reads YNNKEL (reference sequence). The CDR3 runs 12 residues. DNA of the CDR3: TGTGCCAGCAGCCAAGCCACAAATGGCTACACCTTC. It yields the protein CASSQATNGYTF.

This sequence joins TRBV7-8 and TRBJ1-1; 7 nucleotides match TRBD1. The germline gives CDR1 SGHVS, CDR2 FQNEAQ. The CDR3 extends over 13 amino acids. J was trimmed by 8 bases and V by 0 bases; bases with no gene match: 3. The DNA for the CDR3 is TGTGCCAGCAGCTTAGCGGCAGGGGGGGAAGCTTTCTTT. As protein: CASSLAAGGEAFF. The full variable domain, its missing parts supplied by reference TRBV7-8 and TRBJ1-1, is GAGVSQSPRYKVAKRGQDVALRCDPISGHVSLFWYQQALGQGPEFLTYFQNEAQLDKSGLPSDRFFAERPEGSVSTLKIQRTQQEDSAVYLCASSLAAGGEAFFGQGTRLTVV.

As DNA, the CDR3 is TGTGCCAGCAGCTCCCAGAGAGGGGTGGGTGAAGCTTTCTTT. Residues: CASSSQRGVGEAFF. V and J are TRBV12-3 or TRBV12-4 and TRBJ1-1; perhaps TRBD1 as D (5 bases). Trimming stripped 6 bases from V and 7 bases from J, with 18 bases between. CDR3 length: 14 amino acids.

Note on this clonotype: Its ends do not fully match the called genes, so a read error is possible. In nucleotides, the CDR3 is TGCAGTGCTAGAGTGGGGGGGGCCCGGCCAGATGCGCAGTATTTT. Its protein product is CSARVGGARPDAQYF. The genes are TRBV20-1 and TRBJ2-3, with a tentative D call TRBD2 (7 bases). This CDR3 has 15 amino acids. Germline lookup yields CDR1 DFQATT and CDR2 SNEGSKA (reference sequence).

The rearrangement links TRBV7-9 to TRBJ1-3; D is ambiguous. CDR1 is SEHNR and CDR2 is FQNEAQ in the germline V gene (reference sequence). This CDR3 has 11 residues. Between the trimmed V and J ends, which lost 10 bases and 2 bases, there was a span of 6 bases. The CDR3 loop reads CATSAGNTIYF. The CDR3 bases are TGTGCCACCTCGGCTGGAAACACCATATATTTT. Full variable domain (rest looked up from reference TRBV7-9 and TRBJ1-3): DTGVSQNPRHKITKRGQNVTFRCDPISEHNRLYWYRQTLGQGPEFLTYFQNEAQLEKSRLLSDRFSAERPKGSFSTLEIQRTEQGDSAMYLCATSAGNTIYFGEGSWLTVV.

This clonotype turned up a few times. This sequence joins TRBV7-9 and TRBJ1-6; D call uncertain. The CDR3 has 12 residues. V dropped 2 bases and J dropped 13 bases, with 9 bases sitting between them. From germline, CDR1 is SEHNR and CDR2 FQNEAQ (reference sequence). CDR3 nucleotides: TGTGCCAGCAGCTTATCTGCTACGCCCCTCCACTTT. This sequence encodes CASSLSATPLHF.

The chain has TRBV7-9 and TRBJ2-7; no definite D call. This CDR3 is 13 amino acids long. V lost 4 bases, J lost 3 bases, and 10 bases lay in between. Germline V gives CDR1 SEHNR, CDR2 FQNEAQ (reference sequence). CDR3 in amino acids: CASSSLLVYEQYF. CDR3 DNA: TGTGCCAGCAGCTCCCTCTTAGTCTACGAGCAGTACTTC.

Details on this clonotype: Sequence at one end of the junction differs from germline and may be a read error. The chain is built from TRBV20-1 and TRBJ2-5; D is unclear. CDR3 length: 14 amino acids. Germline V gene lookup returns CDR1 DFQATT and CDR2 SNEGSKA (reference sequence). CDR3 amino acids: CSASDFFDQETQYF. CDR3 DNA: TGCAGTGCTAGTGACTTTTTTGACCAGGAGACCCAGTACTTC.

The chain combines TRBV12-3 or TRBV12-4 with TRBJ2-4, with D possibly being TRBD1 or TRBD2 (8 bases each). The CDR3 consists of 16 residues. V lost 5 bases and J 1 base, leaving 15 bases between the germline ends. CDR3 residues: CASSAGGGRAKNIQYF. The DNA for the CDR3 is TGTGCCAGCAGTGCAGGGGGCGGGAGGGCCAAAAACATTCAGTACTTC.

The chain is built from TRBV7-9 and TRBJ1-2; TRBD1 aligns across 7 bases. Germline V lookup: CDR1 SEHNR, CDR2 FQNEAQ (reference sequence). V was pared by 2 bases and J by 3 bases, with 6 bases of the junction left unmatched. There are 15 residues in the CDR3. The CDR3 DNA is TGTGCCAGCAGCTTACAAGACAGGGAGGACTATGGCTACACCTTC. It translates to CASSLQDREDYGYTF.